This passage covers 23 T cell receptor beta chains from one sample sequenced in a study of blood T cells in healthy people across ages. Next came a second PCR, run for roughly 6 to 11 cycles, which used a sample-barcoded 5' primer along with a J-beta primer mix. Each CDR3 protein is one row after TCRdb ran MiXCR on the 5' RACE reads. The sample records about 1.5 million distinct CDR3 sequences, 35% to 45% being singletons. Sequenced input: blood. The receptors come from a woman younger than 35 in good health.

The V and J genes are TRBV6-1 and TRBJ1-5; 7 nucleotides line up with TRBD1. The CDR3 length is 13 residues. The V and J ends lost 10 bases and 6 bases, in that order; junction bases with no gene match: 9. In germline, CDR1 is MNHNS, CDR2 SASEGT. CDR3 coding DNA: TGTGCCACGGAACAGGGGAGGGGTCAGCCCCAGCATTTT. Translated: CATEQGRGQPQHF.

A remark on this clonotype: One end of the junction varies from germline; a read error may be responsible. This chain joins TRBV7-7 and TRBJ2-5; weak D call: TRBD2 (5 bases). The CDR3 extends over 13 amino acids. Germline CDR1 reads SSHAT; CDR2 reads FNYEAQ (reference sequence). In nucleotides, the CDR3 is TGTGCTAGCAGCTGGAGCGGAGACAATGAGCAGTACTTC. Translated: CASSWSGDNEQYF.

The chain uses TRBV7-9 and TRBJ2-7; 9 bases are a match to TRBD1. Trimming removed 1 base from V and 6 bases from J; junction bases left unmatched: 4. This CDR3 region has 14 residues. Germline lookup yields CDR1 SEHNR and CDR2 FQNEAQ (reference sequence). The CDR3 region is CASSLGTGVSEQYF. The CDR3 DNA follows: TGTGCCAGCAGCTTAGGGACAGGGGTCTCCGAGCAGTACTTC.

This sequence joins TRBV7-2 and TRBJ1-5, with TRBD1 identical over 9 bases. This CDR3 is built from 16 residues. CDR1 and CDR2 (germline): SGHTA, FQGNSA. With V trimmed by 5 bases and J by 7 bases, 12 bases remained unmatched. CDR3 sequence (DNA): TGTGCCAGCAGCCTTACCGGGACAGGGATCAAGCAGCCCCAGCATTTT. Translated: CASSLTGTGIKQPQHF.

CDR3 protein: CASSYSATVPNTEAFF. CDR3 sequence (DNA): TGTGCCAGCAGTTACTCTGCTACAGTACCGAACACTGAAGCTTTCTTT. The chain joins TRBV6-5 to TRBJ1-1, with D uncertain. The CDR3 is 16 residues long. Germline values: CDR1 MNHEY, CDR2 SVGAGI. The V end was cut by 0 bases, the J end by 1 base, with 12 bases between.

The genes are TRBV5-1 and TRBJ1-6, with D tentatively TRBD1 (6 bases). V lost 0 bases and J 14 bases, leaving 21 bases between the germline ends. Per germline, CDR1 SGHRS and CDR2 YFSETQ. The CDR3 consists of 16 residues. The DNA of the CDR3 is TGCGCCAGCAGCTTGGCCGGGACATGGCTAAGTGGCACCCTCCACTTT. This sequence encodes CASSLAGTWLSGTLHF.

This chain connects TRBV15 to TRBJ2-5; 9 bases align to TRBD2. The ends lost 0 bases at V and 11 bases at J; junction bases unmatched: 10. Germline V CDR1 and CDR2: LNHNV, YYDKDF (reference sequence). The CDR3 contains 15 residues. In DNA, the CDR3 is TGTGCCACCAGCAGAGACTCGCTAGCGGGGAATGAGCAGTACTTC. Protein: CATSRDSLAGNEQYF.

This clonotype appeared once. A read error may explain this, as a much larger clone is one base away. The chain uses TRBV25-1 and TRBJ2-4, with D tentatively TRBD1 (6 bases). Deletions cut 2 bases from V and 13 bases from J, with 27 bases between. The CDR3 has 17 residues. CDR1 is MGHDK, CDR2 SYGVNS, per germline. The CDR3 sequence: CASSEPVGQGNHNEQYF. In DNA, the CDR3 is TGTGCCAGCAGTGAACCTGTCGGGCAGGGGAATCACAATGAGCAGTACTTC.

This sequence joins TRBV6-5 and TRBJ2-7; possibly TRBD1 for D (6 bases). Per germline, CDR1 MNHEY and CDR2 SVGAGI. V lost 2 bases and J 1 base, leaving 15 bases between the germline ends. CDR3 size: 16 residues. CDR3 sequence reads: CASSYGGNRVSYEQYF. DNA for the CDR3: TGTGCCAGCAGTTACGGGGGCAATCGGGTGTCCTACGAGCAGTACTTC.

This chain links TRBV20-1 with TRBJ2-7; 8 bases align to TRBD2. Germline V gene sequence: CDR1 DFQATT, CDR2 SNEGSKA (reference sequence). Germline trimming cut 0 bases from V and 5 bases from J; bases unmatched to any gene: 6. The CDR3 has 14 residues. CDR3 protein: CSARDRGGTNEQYF. The CDR3 DNA reads TGCAGTGCTAGAGATCGGGGGGGTACGAACGAGCAGTACTTC.

This clonotype has more than one count but fewer than ten. The chain links TRBV6-6 to TRBJ2-5; perhaps TRBD1 as D (6 bases). Trimming cost V 6 bases and J 11 bases, with 19 bases left between them. CDR1 is MNHNY, CDR2 SVGAGI, per germline (reference sequence). This CDR3 region has 13 residues. This CDR3 is CASSGTRINEQYF. As DNA, the CDR3 is TGTGCCAGCAGCGGGACACGGATCAATGAGCAGTACTTC.

This clonotype was seen repeatedly, ten times or more. As DNA, the CDR3 is TGTGCCATCAGTGTCGACACTCAAGAGACCCAGTACTTC. Its translation is CAISVDTQETQYF. The V and J genes are TRBV10-3 and TRBJ2-5, with unresolved D. V was trimmed by 4 bases and J by 2 bases, leaving 8 bases between them. Germline values: CDR1 ENHRY, CDR2 SYGVKD. This CDR3 is 13 amino acids long.

As DNA, the CDR3 is TGTGCCAGCAGCTTAACCCGACTTGATGAGCAGTTCTTC. Its translation: CASSLTRLDEQFF. The chain combines TRBV7-2 with TRBJ2-1; D gene ambiguous. The CDR3 has 13 amino acids. The ends were cut back, 2 bases at V and 8 bases at J, with 10 bases in the middle. Germline CDR1 reads SGHTA; CDR2 reads FQGNSA.

The chain has TRBV2 and TRBJ1-1, with D perhaps matching TRBD1 (5 bases). Germline V gives CDR1 SNHLY, CDR2 FYNNEI. The length of the CDR3 is 13 residues. V lost 7 bases and J lost 4, with 13 bases in between. CDR3 sequence: CASKGARSTEAFF. The CDR3 coding sequence is TGTGCCAGCAAAGGGGCGAGGAGCACTGAAGCTTTCTTT. The whole variable domain, filled in from reference TRBV2 and TRBJ1-1, reads EPEVTQTPSHQVTQMGQEVILRCVPISNHLYFYWYRQILGQKVEFLVSFYNNEISEKSEIFDDQFSVERPDGSNFTLKIRSTKLEDSAMYFCASKGARSTEAFFGQGTRLTVV.

On this clonotype itself: An end of the junction differs from the germline gene, which may be a read error. DNA for the CDR3: TGTGCCGGTAGTATGAGGCAGTCCTACGCCGGGGAGCTGTTTTTT. It specifies CAGSMRQSYAGELFF. The V call is TRBV19, the J call TRBJ2-2; D is undetermined. Germline V gives CDR1 LNHDA, CDR2 SQIVND (reference sequence). The CDR3 has 15 amino acids.

This chain uses TRBV12-3 or TRBV12-4 with TRBJ1-6; TRBD1 matches at 7 bases. CDR3 length equals 15 residues. The V and J ends lost 5 bases and 9 bases, in that order; junction bases with no gene match: 10. The CDR3 nucleotides are TGTGCCAGCAGTGCAACCGGGACAGAGCTTTCACCCCTCCACTTT. Encoded protein: CASSATGTELSPLHF.

The chain uses TRBV27 and TRBJ2-4, with D hard to call. Per the germline V gene, CDR1 is MNHEY and CDR2 is SMNVEV (reference sequence). CDR3 length equals 16 residues. The V and J ends lost 6 bases and 0 bases respectively, with 15 bases between them. The chain's CDR3 is CASSFDGYLAKNIQYF. In DNA, the CDR3 is TGTGCCAGCAGCTTTGACGGTTATTTAGCCAAAAACATTCAGTACTTC.

There are many counts of this clonotype. This chain uses TRBV7-2 with TRBJ2-3; no reliable D call. The CDR3 covers 12 residues. Germline values: CDR1 SGHTA, CDR2 FQGNSA. V was clipped by 5 bases and J by 4 bases, with 7 bases between them. CDR3 loop: CASSLYSDTQYF. In nucleotides, the CDR3 is TGTGCCAGCAGCCTCTACTCAGATACGCAGTATTTT.

This clonotype was observed a single time. The chain has TRBV7-9 and TRBJ2-1; D possibly corresponds to TRBD1 (6 bases). Germline V gives CDR1 SEHNR, CDR2 FQNEAQ (reference sequence). CDR3 length: 14 amino acids. The V end lost 7 bases, the J end lost 8 bases, and 18 bases lay between the germline ends. The DNA for the CDR3 is TGTGCCAGCACCTCCCCCCGGGACACTCATGAGCAGTTCTTC. Amino acid sequence: CASTSPRDTHEQFF.

The V call is TRBV29-1, the J call TRBJ2-1; 8 bases are a match to TRBD2. Germline assignment: CDR1 SQVTM and CDR2 ANQGSEA. This CDR3 is built from 15 residues. With V trimmed by 2 bases and J by 7 bases, 10 bases remained unmatched. The CDR3 spells CSVENSAGALNEQFF. In DNA, the CDR3 is TGCAGCGTTGAAAATTCAGCGGGAGCCCTAAATGAGCAGTTCTTC.

The V gene is TRBV19, the J gene TRBJ1-1, with D possibly matching TRBD1 (5 bases). Germline loops: CDR1 LNHDA, CDR2 SQIVND (reference sequence). The CDR3 totals 13 residues. With 1 base removed from V and 4 bases from J, the gap between germline ends came to 7 bases. CDR3 coding DNA: TGTGCCAGTAGTATAGGGAGGGGCACTGAAGCTTTCTTT. It specifies CASSIGRGTEAFF.

In its sample, this clonotype was seen a few times. The rearrangement joins TRBV29-1 to TRBJ2-1; TRBD2 agrees at 7 bases. The ends lost 2 bases at V and 6 bases at J; junction bases unmatched: 22. CDR3 length: 19 residues. CDR1 and CDR2 from the germline V gene are SQVTM and ANQGSEA. The CDR3 DNA sequence: TGCAGCGTTGAACCAACGGCAAGTAAGAGGGAGGGCTATTTCAATGAGCAGTTCTTC. Protein sequence: CSVEPTASKREGYFNEQFF.

This clonotype was counted only a few times. The V and J genes are TRBV20-1 and TRBJ2-1; D ambiguous. Germline CDR1 DFQATT, CDR2 SNEGSKA (reference sequence). The CDR3 covers 13 residues. The germline V and J ends were trimmed by 7 bases and 4 bases, with 14 bases remaining between them. In DNA form, the CDR3 reads TGCAGTGATAGCCTCAGGTCATACAATGAGCAGTTCTTC. Translation: CSDSLRSYNEQFF.